A selection of T cell receptor beta chains follows, all from one sample in a study of blood T cells in healthy people across ages. TCRdb re-derived calls from the 5' RACE reads in MiXCR, one entry per CDR3 protein. The data contain 790,000 or so distinct CDR3 sequences, about 42% of them singletons. The specimen sequenced was blood. The source of these receptors is an elderly man in good health. Both conserved end residues are part of each CDR3. Fields, in order: clone size, V gene, D gene, J gene, CDR3 DNA, CDR3 protein. D genes are given only for firm matches. Clone size is given for some rows only: seen once, a few or many times, or a class if the clone is expanded.

NA	TRBV28	NA	TRBJ2-7	TGTGCCAGCAGTTTTGAAAACGAGCAGTACTTC	CASSFENEQYF
few	TRBV7-2	TRBD1	TRBJ2-7	TGTGCCAGCAGCCTGTCGACAGGGGCTCGGGGCGAGCAGTACTTC	CASSLSTGARGEQYF
few	TRBV20-1	TRBD2	TRBJ2-1	TGCAGTGCTAGAGTCCAGCGGGAGACTGAGCAGTTCTTC	CSARVQRETEQFF
few	TRBV20-1	NA	TRBJ2-1	TGCAGTGCCCGAGCTCCGAGCTCCTACAATGAGCAGTTCTTC	CSARAPSSYNEQFF
few	TRBV12-3/TRBV12-4	TRBD1	TRBJ1-1	TGTGCCAGCACCACGGGACAGGGGAACACTGAAGCTTTCTTT	CASTTGQGNTEAFF
NA	TRBV9	TRBD2	TRBJ2-3	TGTGCCAGCCGGGATGAGCGGGGGGGCCCAGATACGCAGTATTTT	CASRDERGGPDTQYF
many	TRBV4-3	TRBD2	TRBJ2-7	TGCGCCAGCAGCCTCAGGGTGGGCAGCGGGAGATTAGGCGAGCAGTACTTC	CASSLRVGSGRLGEQYF
NA	TRBV4-3	TRBD2	TRBJ2-1	TGCGCCAGCAGCCTGAGGGTAGCGGGAGTTGAGCAGTTCTTC	CASSLRVAGVEQFF
NA	TRBV20-1	TRBD2	TRBJ2-1	TGCAGTGCTAGGGGGAACGCGGGAGCCCCCTACAATGAGCAGTTCTTC	CSARGNAGAPYNEQFF
NA	TRBV4-2	TRBD1	TRBJ2-1	TGTGCCACCTCAACAGGGGGGAATAATGAGCAGTTCTTC	CATSTGGNNEQFF